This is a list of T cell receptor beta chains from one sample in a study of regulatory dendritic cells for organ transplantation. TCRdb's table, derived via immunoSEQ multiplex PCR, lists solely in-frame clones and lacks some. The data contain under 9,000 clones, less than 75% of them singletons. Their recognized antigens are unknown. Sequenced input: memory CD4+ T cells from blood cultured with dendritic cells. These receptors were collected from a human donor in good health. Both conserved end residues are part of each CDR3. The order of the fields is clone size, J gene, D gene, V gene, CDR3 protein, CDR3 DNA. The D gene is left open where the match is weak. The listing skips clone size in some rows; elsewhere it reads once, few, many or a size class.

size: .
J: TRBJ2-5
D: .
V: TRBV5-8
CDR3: CASSLDRETQYF
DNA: TGTGCCAGCAGCCTAGACAGGGAGACCCAGTACTTC

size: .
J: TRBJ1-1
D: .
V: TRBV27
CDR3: CASKGLGMNTEAFF
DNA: TGTGCCAGCAAGGGGTTAGGCATGAACACTGAAGCTTTCTTT

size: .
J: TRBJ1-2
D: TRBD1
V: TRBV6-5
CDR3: CASSRTGMSYTF
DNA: TGTGCCAGCAGTAGGACAGGGATGAGCTACACCTTC

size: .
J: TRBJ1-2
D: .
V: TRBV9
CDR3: CASSVGGGGRGYGYTF
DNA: TGTGCCAGCAGCGTAGGAGGGGGGGGGCGCGGCTATGGCTACACCTTC

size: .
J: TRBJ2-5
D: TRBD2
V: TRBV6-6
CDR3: CASRNSGGYQETQYF
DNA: TGTGCCAGCAGAAACAGCGGGGGCTACCAAGAGACCCAGTACTTC

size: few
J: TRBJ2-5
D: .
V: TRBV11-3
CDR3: CASSLGKLGGSKETQYF
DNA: TGTGCCAGCAGCTTAGGGAAGCTAGGTGGTTCTAAAGAGACCCAGTACTTC

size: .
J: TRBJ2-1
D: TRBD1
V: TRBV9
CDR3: CASSFRQGAYNEQFF
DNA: TGTGCCAGCAGCTTCCGACAGGGGGCCTACAATGAGCAGTTCTTC

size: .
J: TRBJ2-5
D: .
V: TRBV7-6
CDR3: CASSFQYQETQYF
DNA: TGTGCCAGCAGCTTTCAGTACCAAGAGACCCAGTACTTC

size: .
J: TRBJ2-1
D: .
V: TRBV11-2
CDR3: CASSETSNEQFF
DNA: TGTGCCAGCAGCGAGACTAGCAATGAGCAGTTCTTC

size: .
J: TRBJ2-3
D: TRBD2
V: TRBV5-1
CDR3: CASSFGTSGTTDTQYF
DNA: TGCGCCAGCAGCTTCGGGACTAGCGGGACCACAGATACGCAGTATTTT

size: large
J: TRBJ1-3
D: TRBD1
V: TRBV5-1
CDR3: CASSLETGGRRAGNTIYF
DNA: TGCGCCAGCAGCTTGGAGACAGGGGGTCGGAGAGCTGGAAACACCATATATTTT

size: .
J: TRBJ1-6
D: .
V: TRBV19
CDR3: CASSIAGTRGSPLHF
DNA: TGTGCCAGTAGTATAGCAGGGACACGGGGTTCACCCCTCCACTTT

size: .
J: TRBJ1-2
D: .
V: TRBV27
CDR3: CASSPRGYGYTF
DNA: TGTGCCAGCAGTCCTAGGGGATATGGCTACACCTTC

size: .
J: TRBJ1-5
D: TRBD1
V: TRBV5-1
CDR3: CASSSQGGSNQPQHF
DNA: TGCGCCAGCAGCTCTCAGGGGGGAAGCAATCAGCCCCAGCATTTT

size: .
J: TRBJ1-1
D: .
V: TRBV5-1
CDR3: CASSLELGGAEAFF
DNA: TGCGCCAGCAGCTTGGAGTTAGGGGGGGCTGAAGCTTTCTTT

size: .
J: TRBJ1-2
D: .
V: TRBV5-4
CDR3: CASSTLRGRANYGYTF
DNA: TGTGCCAGCAGCACACTCAGGGGTCGAGCTAACTATGGCTACACCTTC

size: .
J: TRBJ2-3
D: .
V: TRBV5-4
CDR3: CASRATGLRTDTQYF
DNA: TGTGCCAGCAGGGCGACGGGGTTGAGGACAGATACGCAGTATTTT

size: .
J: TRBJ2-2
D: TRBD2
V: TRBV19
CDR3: CASSLRTSGANTGELFF
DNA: TGTGCCAGTAGTCTAAGGACTAGCGGGGCGAACACCGGGGAGCTGTTTTTT

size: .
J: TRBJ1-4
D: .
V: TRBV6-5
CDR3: CASSYRRGPNEKLFF
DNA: TGTGCCAGCAGTTACCGACGTGGGCCTAATGAAAAACTGTTTTTT

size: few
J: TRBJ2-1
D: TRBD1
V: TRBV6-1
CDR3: CASSEAPTGGALNEQFF
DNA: TGTGCCAGCAGTGAAGCACCGACAGGGGGCGCGTTAAATGAGCAGTTCTTC

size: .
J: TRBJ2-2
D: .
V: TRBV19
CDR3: CASSISGFNTGELFF
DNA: TGTGCCAGTAGTATCTCGGGATTTAACACCGGGGAGCTGTTTTTT

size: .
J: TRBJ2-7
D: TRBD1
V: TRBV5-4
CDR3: CASSSRDRGYEQYF
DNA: TGTGCCAGCAGCTCCCGGGACAGGGGTTACGAGCAGTACTTC

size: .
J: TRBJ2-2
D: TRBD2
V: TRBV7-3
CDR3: CASSPGLAGAGELFF
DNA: TGTGCCAGCAGCCCGGGACTAGCTGGGGCCGGGGAGCTGTTTTTT

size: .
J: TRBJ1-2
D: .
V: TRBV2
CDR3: CASIPGLGHSNYGYTF
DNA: TGTGCCAGCATTCCGGGACTCGGACACTCTAACTATGGCTACACCTTC

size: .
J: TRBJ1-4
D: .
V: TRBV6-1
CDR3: CASNRGNEKLFF
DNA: TGTGCCAGCAATCGGGGGAATGAAAAACTGTTTTTT

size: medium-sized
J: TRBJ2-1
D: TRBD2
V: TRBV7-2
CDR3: CASSLGPSGGAYNEQFF
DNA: TGTGCCAGCAGCTTAGGTCCCAGCGGGGGGGCCTACAATGAGCAGTTCTTC

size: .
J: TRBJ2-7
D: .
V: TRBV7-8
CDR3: CASSLDSTYEQYF
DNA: TGTGCCAGCAGCTTAGACAGCACCTACGAGCAGTACTTC

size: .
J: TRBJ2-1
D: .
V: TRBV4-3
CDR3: CASSQDLAANYNEQFF
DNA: TGCGCCAGCAGCCAAGATTTGGCGGCTAATTACAATGAGCAGTTCTTC

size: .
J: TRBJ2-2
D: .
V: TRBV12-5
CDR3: CATRQVPTGELFF
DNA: TGTGCTACTCGACAGGTACCCACCGGGGAGCTGTTTTTT

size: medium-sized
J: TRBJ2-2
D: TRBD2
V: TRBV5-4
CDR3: CASSLGGGPTGELFF
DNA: TGTGCCAGCAGCTTGGGCGGGGGGCCGACCGGGGAGCTGTTTTTT

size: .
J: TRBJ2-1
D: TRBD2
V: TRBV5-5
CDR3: CASSLAGGAWDEQFF
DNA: TGTGCCAGCAGTTTAGCGGGGGGTGCTTGGGATGAGCAGTTCTTC

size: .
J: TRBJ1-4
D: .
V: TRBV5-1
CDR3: CASSFTGGSNEKLFF
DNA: TGCGCCAGCAGCTTCACGGGAGGCAGTAATGAAAAACTGTTTTTT

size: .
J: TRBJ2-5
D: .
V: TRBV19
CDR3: CASSIFSGNQETQYF
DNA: TGTGCCAGTAGTATCTTTAGCGGAAACCAAGAGACCCAGTACTTC

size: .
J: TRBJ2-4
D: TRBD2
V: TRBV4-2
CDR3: CASSQDPAGAKNIQYF
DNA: TGTGCCAGCAGCCAAGATCCAGCGGGGGCCAAAAACATTCAGTACTTC

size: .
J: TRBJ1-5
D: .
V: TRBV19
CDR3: CASSTKDWNQPQHF
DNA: TGTGCCAGTAGTACAAAGGACTGGAATCAGCCCCAGCATTTT

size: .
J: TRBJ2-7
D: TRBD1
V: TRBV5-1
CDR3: CASSFGTGTYEQYF
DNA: TGCGCCAGCAGTTTTGGGACAGGGACTTACGAGCAGTACTTC

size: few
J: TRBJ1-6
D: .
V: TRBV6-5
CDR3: CASSYGRGGSPLHF
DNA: TGTGCCAGCAGTTACGGCAGGGGTGGTTCACCCCTCCACTTT

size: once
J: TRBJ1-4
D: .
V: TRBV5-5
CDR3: CASRWEPEVNEKLFF
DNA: TGTGCCAGCAGGTGGGAGCCGGAGGTTAATGAAAAACTGTTTTTT

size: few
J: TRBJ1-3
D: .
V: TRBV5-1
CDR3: CASSLAQGTGNTIYF
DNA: TGCGCCAGCAGCTTGGCCCAGGGGACTGGAAACACCATATATTTT

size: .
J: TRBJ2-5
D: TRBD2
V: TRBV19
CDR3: CASSGLAGSNRETQYF
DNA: TGTGCCAGTAGTGGGCTAGCGGGGTCCAATCGAGAGACCCAGTACTTC

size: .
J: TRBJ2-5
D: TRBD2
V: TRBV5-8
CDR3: CASSAGGGAETQYF
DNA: TGTGCCAGCAGCGCGGGAGGGGGCGCGGAGACCCAGTACTTC

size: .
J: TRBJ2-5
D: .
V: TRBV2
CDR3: CASSERRSSGETQYF
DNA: TGTGCCAGCAGTGAAAGGAGGTCCTCGGGAGAGACCCAGTACTTC

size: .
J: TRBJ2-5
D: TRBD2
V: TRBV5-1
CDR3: CASSLNSGGVTQYF
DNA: TGCGCCAGCAGCTTGAATAGCGGGGGGGTGACCCAGTACTTC

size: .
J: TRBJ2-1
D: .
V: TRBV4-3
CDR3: CASSQDSRVDINEQFF
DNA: TGCGCCAGCAGCCAAGATAGCAGGGTGGATATCAATGAGCAGTTCTTC

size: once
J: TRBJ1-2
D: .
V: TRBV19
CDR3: CASSISARERSGYTF
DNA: TGTGCCAGTAGTATCTCGGCTCGGGAAAGGTCTGGCTACACCTTC

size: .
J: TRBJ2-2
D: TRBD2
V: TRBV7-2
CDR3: CASSSLAGGGAGELFF
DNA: TGTGCCAGCAGCTCCCTAGCGGGGGGGGGAGCCGGGGAGCTGTTTTTT

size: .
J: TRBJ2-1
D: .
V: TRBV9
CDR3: CASSPEGVTAYNEQFF
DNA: TGTGCCAGCAGCCCAGAAGGGGTCACGGCCTACAATGAGCAGTTCTTC

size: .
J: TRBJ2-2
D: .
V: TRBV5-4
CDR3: CASSSQQGSTGELFF
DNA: TGTGCCAGCTCCTCTCAACAGGGAAGTACCGGGGAGCTGTTTTTT

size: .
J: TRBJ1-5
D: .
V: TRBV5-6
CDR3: CTSSLTTGSAQPQHF
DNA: TGTACCAGCAGCCTCACCACAGGGTCCGCTCAGCCCCAGCATTTT

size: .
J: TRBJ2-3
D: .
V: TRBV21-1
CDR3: CASSKGGAGGPTDTQYF
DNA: TGTGCCAGCAGCAAAGGGGGAGCGGGGGGGCCCACAGATACGCAGTATTTT

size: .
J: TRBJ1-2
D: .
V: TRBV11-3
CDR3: CASSLSATASGYTF
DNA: TGTGCCAGCAGCTTATCAGCGACAGCCAGCGGCTACACCTTC

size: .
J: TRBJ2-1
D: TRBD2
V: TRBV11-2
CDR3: CASSALAGTTAEQFF
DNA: TGTGCCAGCAGCGCACTAGCGGGGACCACAGCTGAGCAGTTCTTC

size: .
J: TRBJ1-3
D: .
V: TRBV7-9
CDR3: CALNLQVSGNTIYF
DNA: TGTGCCCTGAACCTACAGGTCTCTGGAAACACCATATATTTT

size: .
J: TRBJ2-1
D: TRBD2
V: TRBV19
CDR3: CATSGGRGFSSYNEQFF
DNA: TGTGCCACTTCGGGGGGGCGGGGATTTAGCTCCTACAATGAGCAGTTCTTC

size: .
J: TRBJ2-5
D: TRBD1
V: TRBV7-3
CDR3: CASSSGQGETQYF
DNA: TGTGCCAGCAGCTCGGGACAGGGAGAGACCCAGTACTTC